This T cell receptor beta chain emerged from a study of T cells in Graves' hyperthyroidism and ophthalmopathy. Looking at the study overall: Peripheral blood was taken when the disease was first diagnosed, before any treatment began.

The length of the CDR3 is 15 residues. Looked up from germline, CDR1 is SEHNR and CDR2 is FQNEAQ (reference sequence). V was clipped by 1 base and J by 7 bases, with 11 bases between them. This clonotype was found many times. RNA transcripts yielded amplified TCR beta CDR3 regions. First-round RT-PCR of the TCR CDR3 relied on the HTBI primer set. TCRdb reprocessed the multiplex PCR reads via MiXCR and lists one record per CDR3 protein. This sample has about 840,000 distinct CDR3 sequences, with approximately 40% found just once. V gene TRBV7-9 combines with J gene TRBJ1-6; D not certain. Sequenced material: blood. This TCR came from a man between 18 and 29 years old with Graves' hyperthyroidism. The CDR3 loop is CASSLGGVYNSPLHF. CDR3 nucleotide sequence: TGTGCCAGCAGCTTAGGCGGGGTTTACAATTCACCCCTCCACTTT.